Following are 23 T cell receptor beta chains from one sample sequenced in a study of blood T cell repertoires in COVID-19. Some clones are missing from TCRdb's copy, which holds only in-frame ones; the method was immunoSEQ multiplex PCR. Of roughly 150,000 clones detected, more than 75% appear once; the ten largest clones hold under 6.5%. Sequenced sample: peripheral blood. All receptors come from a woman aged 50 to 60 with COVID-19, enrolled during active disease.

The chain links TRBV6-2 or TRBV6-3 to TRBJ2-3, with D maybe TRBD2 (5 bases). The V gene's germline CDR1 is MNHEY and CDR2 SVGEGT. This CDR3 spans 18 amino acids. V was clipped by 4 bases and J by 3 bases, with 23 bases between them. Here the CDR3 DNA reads TGTGCCAGCAGTTCCCAGACCCGGACCCGGGGTGGGACAGATACGCAGTATTTT. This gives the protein CASSSQTRTRGGTDTQYF.

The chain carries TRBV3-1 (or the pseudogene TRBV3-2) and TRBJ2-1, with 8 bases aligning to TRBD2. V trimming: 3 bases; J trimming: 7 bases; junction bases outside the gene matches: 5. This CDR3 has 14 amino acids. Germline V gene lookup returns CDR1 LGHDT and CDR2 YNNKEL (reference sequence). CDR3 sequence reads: CASSHTGRGNEQFF. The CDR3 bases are TGTGCCAGCAGCCACACCGGGAGGGGGAATGAGCAGTTCTTC.

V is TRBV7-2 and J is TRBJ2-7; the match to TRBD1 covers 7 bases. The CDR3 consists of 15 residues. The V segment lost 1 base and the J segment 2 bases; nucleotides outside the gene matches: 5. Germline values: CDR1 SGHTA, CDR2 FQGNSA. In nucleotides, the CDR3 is TGTGCCAGCAGCTTAGACGGGACAGTGACCTACGAGCAGTACTTC. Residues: CASSLDGTVTYEQYF.

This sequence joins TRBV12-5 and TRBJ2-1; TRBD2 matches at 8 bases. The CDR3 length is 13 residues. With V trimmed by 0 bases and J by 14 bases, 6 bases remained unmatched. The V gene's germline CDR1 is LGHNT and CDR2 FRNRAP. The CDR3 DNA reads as TGTGCTAGTGGTTTGGTATACGGGGGGGCTGAGTTCTTC. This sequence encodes CASGLVYGGAEFF.

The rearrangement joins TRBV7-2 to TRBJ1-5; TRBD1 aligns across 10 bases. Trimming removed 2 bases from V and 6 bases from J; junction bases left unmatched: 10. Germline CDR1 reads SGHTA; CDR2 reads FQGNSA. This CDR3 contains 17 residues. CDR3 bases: TGTGCCAGCAGCTTACTACCGGGACAGGGGCCTGGTCAGCCCCAGCATTTT. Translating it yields CASSLLPGQGPGQPQHF.

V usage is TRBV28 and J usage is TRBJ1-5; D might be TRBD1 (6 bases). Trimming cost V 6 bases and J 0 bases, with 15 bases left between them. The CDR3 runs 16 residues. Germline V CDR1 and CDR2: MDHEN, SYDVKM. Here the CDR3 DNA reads TGTGCCAGCAGGGAAGGGGGGGCTTATAGCAATCAGCCCCAGCATTTT. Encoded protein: CASREGGAYSNQPQHF.

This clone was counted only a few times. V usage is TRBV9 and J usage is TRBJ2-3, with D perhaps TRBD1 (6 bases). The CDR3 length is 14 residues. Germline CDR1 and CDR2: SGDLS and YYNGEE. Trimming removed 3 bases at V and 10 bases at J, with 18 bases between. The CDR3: CASSASRDNRPQYF. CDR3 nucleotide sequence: TGTGCCAGCAGCGCAAGCCGGGACAATCGACCGCAGTATTTT.

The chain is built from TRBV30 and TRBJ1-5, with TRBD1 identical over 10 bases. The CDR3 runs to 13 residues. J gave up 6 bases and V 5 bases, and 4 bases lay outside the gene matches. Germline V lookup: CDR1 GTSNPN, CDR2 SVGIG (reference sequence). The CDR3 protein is CAWGQGVSQPQHF. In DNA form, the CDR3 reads TGTGCCTGGGGACAGGGGGTAAGTCAGCCCCAGCATTTT.

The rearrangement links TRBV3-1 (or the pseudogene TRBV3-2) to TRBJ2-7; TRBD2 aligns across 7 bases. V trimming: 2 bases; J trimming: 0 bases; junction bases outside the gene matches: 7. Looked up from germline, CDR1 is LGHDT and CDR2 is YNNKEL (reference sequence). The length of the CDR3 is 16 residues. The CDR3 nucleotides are TGTGCCAGCAGCCAAAACCCAGCGGGGATCTCCTACGAGCAGTACTTC. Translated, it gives CASSQNPAGISYEQYF.

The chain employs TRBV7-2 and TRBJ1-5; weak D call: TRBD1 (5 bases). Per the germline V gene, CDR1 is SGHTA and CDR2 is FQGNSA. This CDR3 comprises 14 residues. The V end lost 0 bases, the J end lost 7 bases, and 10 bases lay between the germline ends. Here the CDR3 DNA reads TGTGCCAGCAGCTTAGCGGCAGGGCCACAGCCCCAGCATTTT. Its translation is CASSLAAGPQPQHF.

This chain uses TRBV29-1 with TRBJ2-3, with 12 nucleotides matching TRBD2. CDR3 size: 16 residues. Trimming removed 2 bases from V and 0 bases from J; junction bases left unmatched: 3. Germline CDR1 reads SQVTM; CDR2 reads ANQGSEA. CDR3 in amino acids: CSVELAGGRSTDTQYF. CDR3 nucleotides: TGCAGCGTTGAACTAGCGGGGGGGCGTAGCACAGATACGCAGTATTTT.

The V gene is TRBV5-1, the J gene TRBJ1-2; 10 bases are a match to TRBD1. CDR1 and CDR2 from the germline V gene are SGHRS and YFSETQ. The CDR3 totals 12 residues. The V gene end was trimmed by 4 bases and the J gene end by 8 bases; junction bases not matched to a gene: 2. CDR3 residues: CASSEDRGGYTF. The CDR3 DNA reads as TGCGCCAGCAGCGAGGACAGGGGGGGCTACACCTTC.

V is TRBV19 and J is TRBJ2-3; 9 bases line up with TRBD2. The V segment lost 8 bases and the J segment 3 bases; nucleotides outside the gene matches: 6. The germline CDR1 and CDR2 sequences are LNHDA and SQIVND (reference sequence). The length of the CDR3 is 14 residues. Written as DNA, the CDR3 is TGTGCCAGTCGGCGGGGGGGCCCGACAGATACGCAGTATTTT. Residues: CASRRGGPTDTQYF.

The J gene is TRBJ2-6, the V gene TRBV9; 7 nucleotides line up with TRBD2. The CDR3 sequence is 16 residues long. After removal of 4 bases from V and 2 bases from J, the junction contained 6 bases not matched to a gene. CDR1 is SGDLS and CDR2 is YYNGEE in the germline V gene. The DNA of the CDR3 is TGTGCCAGCAGCCTCCTGGGAGGGGCTGGGGCCAACGTCCTGACTTTC. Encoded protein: CASSLLGGAGANVLTF.

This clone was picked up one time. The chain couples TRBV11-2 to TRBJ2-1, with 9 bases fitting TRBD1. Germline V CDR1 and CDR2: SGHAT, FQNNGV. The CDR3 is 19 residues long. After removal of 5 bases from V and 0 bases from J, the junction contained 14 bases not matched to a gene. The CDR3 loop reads CASSPLPGQGPSSYNEQFF. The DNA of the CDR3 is TGTGCCAGCAGCCCCCTACCGGGACAGGGCCCGAGCTCCTACAATGAGCAGTTCTTC.

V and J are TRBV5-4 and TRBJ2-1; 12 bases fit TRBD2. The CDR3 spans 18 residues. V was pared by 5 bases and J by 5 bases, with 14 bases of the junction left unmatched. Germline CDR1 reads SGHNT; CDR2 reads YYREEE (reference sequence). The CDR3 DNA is TGTGCCAGCAGTCCCAAGAGGGCTAGCGGGGGGGTCCACAATGAGCAGTTCTTC. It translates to CASSPKRASGGVHNEQFF. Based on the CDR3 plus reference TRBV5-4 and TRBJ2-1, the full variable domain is ETGVTQSPTHLIKTRGQQVTLRCSSQSGHNTVSWYQQALGQGPQFIFQYYREEENGRGNFPPRFSGLQFPNYSSELNVNALELDDSALYLCASSPKRASGGVHNEQFFGPGTRLTVL.

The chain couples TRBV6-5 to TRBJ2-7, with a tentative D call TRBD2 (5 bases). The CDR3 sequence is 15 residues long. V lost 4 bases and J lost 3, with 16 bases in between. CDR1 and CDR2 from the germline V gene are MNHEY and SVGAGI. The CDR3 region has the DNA TGTGCCAGCAGTTCGACCGGGAAACCGCTCTACGAGCAGTACTTC. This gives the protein CASSSTGKPLYEQYF.

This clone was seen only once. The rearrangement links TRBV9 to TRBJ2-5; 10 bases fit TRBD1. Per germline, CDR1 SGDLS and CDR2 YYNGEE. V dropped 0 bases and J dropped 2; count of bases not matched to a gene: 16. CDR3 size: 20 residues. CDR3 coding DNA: TGTGCCAGCAGCGTAGGTGCGACAGGGGGCTCCGGGAGAGGTCAAGAGACCCAGTACTTC. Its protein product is CASSVGATGGSGRGQETQYF.

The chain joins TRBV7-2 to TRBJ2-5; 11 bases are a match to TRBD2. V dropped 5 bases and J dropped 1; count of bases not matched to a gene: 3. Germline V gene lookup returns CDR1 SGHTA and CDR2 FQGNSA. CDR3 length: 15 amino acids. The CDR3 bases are TGTGCCAGCAGCCTTAGCGGGGGGGCCCAAGAGACCCAGTACTTC. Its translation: CASSLSGGAQETQYF. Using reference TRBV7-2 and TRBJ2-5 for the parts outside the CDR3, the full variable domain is GAGVSQSPSNKVTEKGKDVELRCDPISGHTALYWYRQSLGQGLEFLIYFQGNSAPDKSGLPSDRFSAERTGGSVSTLTIQRTQQEDSAVYLCASSLSGGAQETQYFGPGTRLLVL.

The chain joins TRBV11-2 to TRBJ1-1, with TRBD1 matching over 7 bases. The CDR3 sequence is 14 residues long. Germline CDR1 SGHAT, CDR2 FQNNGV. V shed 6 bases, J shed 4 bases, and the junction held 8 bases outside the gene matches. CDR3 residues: CASRQGQVSTEAFF. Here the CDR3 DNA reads TGTGCCAGCAGACAGGGGCAAGTCTCCACTGAAGCTTTCTTT.

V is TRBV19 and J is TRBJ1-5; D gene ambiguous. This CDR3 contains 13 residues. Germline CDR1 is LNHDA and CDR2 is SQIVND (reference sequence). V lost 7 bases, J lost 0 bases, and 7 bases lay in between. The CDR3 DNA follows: TGTGCCAGTACCGCCTATAGCAATCAGCCCCAGCATTTT. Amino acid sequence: CASTAYSNQPQHF.

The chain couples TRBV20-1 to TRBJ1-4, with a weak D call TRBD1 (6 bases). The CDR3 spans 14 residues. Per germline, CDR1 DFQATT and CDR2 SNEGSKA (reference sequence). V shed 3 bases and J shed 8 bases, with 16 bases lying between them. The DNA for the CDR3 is TGCAGTGCTAGTTGGCAGGGGCGGAGAGAAAAACTGTTTTTT. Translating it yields CSASWQGRREKLFF.

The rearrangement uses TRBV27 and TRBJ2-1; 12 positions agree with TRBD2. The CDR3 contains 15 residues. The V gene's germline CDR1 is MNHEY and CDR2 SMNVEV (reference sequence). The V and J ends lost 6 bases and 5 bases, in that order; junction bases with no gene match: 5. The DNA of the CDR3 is TGTGCCAGCAGCCAGACTAGCGGGGGCCACAATGAGCAGTTCTTC. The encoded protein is CASSQTSGGHNEQFF.